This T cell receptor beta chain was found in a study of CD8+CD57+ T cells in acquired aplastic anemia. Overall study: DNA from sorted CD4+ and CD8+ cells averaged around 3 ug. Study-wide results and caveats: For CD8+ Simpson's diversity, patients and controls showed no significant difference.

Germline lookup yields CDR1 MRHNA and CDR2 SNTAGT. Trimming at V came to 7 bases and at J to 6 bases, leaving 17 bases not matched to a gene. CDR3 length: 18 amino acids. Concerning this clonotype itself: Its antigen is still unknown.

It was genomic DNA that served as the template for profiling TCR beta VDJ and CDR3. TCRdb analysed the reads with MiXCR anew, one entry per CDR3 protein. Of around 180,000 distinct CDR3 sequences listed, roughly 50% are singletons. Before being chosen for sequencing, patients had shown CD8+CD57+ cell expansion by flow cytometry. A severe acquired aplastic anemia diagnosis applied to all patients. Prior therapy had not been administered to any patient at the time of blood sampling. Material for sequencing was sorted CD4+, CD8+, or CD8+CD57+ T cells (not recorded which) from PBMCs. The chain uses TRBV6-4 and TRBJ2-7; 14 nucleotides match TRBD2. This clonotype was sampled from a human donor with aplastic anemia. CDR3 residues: CASTRLAGTSGGTLEQYF. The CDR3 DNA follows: TGTGCCAGCACTCGACTCGCCGGGACTAGCGGGGGAACCCTCGAGCAGTACTTC.